The 14 T cell receptor beta chains in this list originate from one sample, sequenced in a study of shared clonotypes between healthy human individuals. The assay was immunoSEQ multiplex PCR, and TCRdb's table has in-frame clones only and misses some. The sample includes millions of clones, 90% to 95% seen only once; the top ten take more than 0.1%. Sequencing was done on a sample of naive CD4+ T cells sorted from blood. Subset reported: CD45RA+ positively selected. These receptors were taken from a man younger than 35 in good health.

This clone was seen once. This chain joins TRBV4-1 and TRBJ2-7; D remains unclear. The CDR3 covers 14 residues. V lost 1 base and J lost 3, with 10 bases in between. CDR1 is MGHRA and CDR2 is YSYEKL in the germline V gene. CDR3 sequence (DNA): TGCGCCAGCAGCCAAGCGGTCGTTATCTACGAGCAGTACTTC. This codes for CASSQAVVIYEQYF.

V gene TRBV10-3 combines with J gene TRBJ2-5; 7 nucleotides match TRBD1. Germline V CDR1 and CDR2: ENHRY, SYGVKD. With 6 bases clipped from V and 1 base from J, the junction kept 2 bases outside the gene matches. The CDR3 consists of 13 residues. CDR3: CAISGQAQETQYF. In DNA form, the CDR3 reads TGTGCCATCAGCGGACAGGCCCAAGAGACCCAGTACTTC.

This rearrangement joins TRBV2 to TRBJ2-1; D is unclear. The CDR3 has 11 amino acids. Germline V gene lookup returns CDR1 SNHLY and CDR2 FYNNEI. V was clipped by 6 bases and J by 7 bases, with 7 bases between them. The CDR3 loop reads CASREINEQFF. CDR3 nucleotide sequence: TGTGCCAGCAGGGAAATAAATGAGCAGTTCTTC.

This clone was counted a single time. The chain is built from TRBV2 and TRBJ1-5; weak D call: TRBD1 (5 bases). Germline V CDR1 and CDR2: SNHLY, FYNNEI. CDR3 length: 15 residues. The V end was cut by 6 bases, the J end by 0 bases, with 12 bases between. The CDR3 spells CASSGTANSNQPQHF. CDR3 sequence (DNA): TGTGCCAGCAGCGGGACGGCGAATAGCAATCAGCCCCAGCATTTT.

This clone has a single count. The chain combines TRBV6-5 with TRBJ1-1, with D possibly being TRBD1 (5 bases). V lost 0 bases to trimming and J lost 2 bases, with 10 bases between them. The CDR3 extends over 15 amino acids. CDR1 is MNHEY, CDR2 SVGAGI, per germline. In nucleotides, the CDR3 is TGTGCCAGCAGTTACTCGGGGGGGGTAAACACTGAAGCTTTCTTT. Its translation is CASSYSGGVNTEAFF.

On this clone: The same CDR3 also results from other DNA sequences found in this sample. The chain has TRBV9 and TRBJ1-2; D unclear. The CDR3 totals 13 residues. The germline gives CDR1 SGDLS, CDR2 YYNGEE. Trimming cost V 0 bases and J 1 base, with 4 bases left between them. The CDR3 region is CASSVDRNYGYTF. CDR3 DNA sequence: TGTGCCAGCAGCGTAGACCGTAACTATGGCTACACCTTC.

V usage is TRBV19 and J usage is TRBJ2-2; tentatively, D is TRBD1 (7 bases). The CDR3 covers 15 residues. The germline V gene has CDR1 LNHDA and CDR2 SQIVND (reference sequence). The V gene lost 5 bases and the J gene lost 6 bases, with 16 bases spanning the gap. CDR3 bases: TGTGCCAGTAGTGTCCTCGACAGGGAGGCCGGGGAGCTGTTTTTT. Its translation is CASSVLDREAGELFF.

The chain couples TRBV6-1 to TRBJ2-5, with 11 bases fitting TRBD2. With 6 bases clipped from V and 5 bases from J, the junction kept 5 bases outside the gene matches. This CDR3 has 14 residues. The germline CDR1 and CDR2 sequences are MNHNS and SASEGT. The CDR3 DNA reads as TGTGCCAGCAGGACTAGCGGGGCGGGGGAGACCCAGTACTTC. Encoded protein: CASRTSGAGETQYF.

The gene calls are TRBV19 and TRBJ1-2, with 7 bases identical to TRBD1. The J segment lost 4 bases and the V segment lost 4 bases, leaving 6 bases of the junction unmatched. This CDR3 is built from 14 residues. Per germline, CDR1 LNHDA and CDR2 SQIVND (reference sequence). The CDR3 is CASSTTGTVYGYTF. CDR3 bases: TGTGCCAGTAGTACAACCGGGACAGTCTATGGCTACACCTTC. The variable domain in full, with the rest retrieved from reference TRBV19 and TRBJ1-2, is DGGITQSPKYLFRKEGQNVTLSCEQNLNHDAMYWYRQDPGQGLRLIYYSQIVNDFQKGDIAEGYSVSREKKESFPLTVTSAQKNPTAFYLCASSTTGTVYGYTFGSGTRLTVV.

V gene TRBV7-2 combines with J gene TRBJ2-1; D call uncertain. CDR1 SGHTA and CDR2 FQGNSA come from the germline V gene. V dropped 2 bases and J dropped 0 bases, with 2 bases sitting between them. There are 13 residues in the CDR3. The CDR3 bases are TGTGCCAGCAGCTTATTCTCCTACAATGAGCAGTTCTTC. Translating gives CASSLFSYNEQFF.

This rearrangement joins TRBV6-6 to TRBJ1-2, with D possibly matching TRBD1 (6 bases). In germline, CDR1 is MNHNY, CDR2 SVGAGI (reference sequence). The length of the CDR3 is 13 residues. V was clipped by 6 bases and J by 4 bases, with 12 bases between them. CDR3 coding DNA: TGTGCCAGCAGGGAAACAGGGTCCTATGGCTACACCTTC. The encoded protein is CASRETGSYGYTF.

As concerns this clone: This specimen includes other DNA sequences encoding the same CDR3. The chain couples TRBV5-1 to TRBJ2-5, with TRBD1 matching over 10 bases. The CDR3 spans 14 residues. Per the germline V gene, CDR1 is SGHRS and CDR2 is YFSETQ. The ends lost 0 bases at V and 8 bases at J; junction bases unmatched: 4. The CDR3 reads CASSLAGQGETQYF. In DNA, the CDR3 is TGCGCCAGCAGCTTGGCAGGACAGGGGGAAACCCAGTACTTC.

The J gene is TRBJ2-5, the V gene TRBV10-3; D is possibly TRBD1 (6 bases). The ends were cut back, 2 bases at V and 5 bases at J, with 15 bases in the middle. The CDR3 runs to 15 residues. Germline V gene data show CDR1 as ENHRY and CDR2 as SYGVKD. The CDR3 reads CAISEPLRGWETQYF. CDR3 sequence (DNA): TGTGCCATCAGTGAGCCCCTCAGGGGCTGGGAGACCCAGTACTTC.

The V and J genes are TRBV6-1 and TRBJ2-5; 7 nucleotides align to TRBD1. There are 15 residues in the CDR3. Germline values: CDR1 MNHNS, CDR2 SASEGT. V lost 3 bases and J lost 3; bases outside the gene matches: 7. CDR3 nucleotides: TGTGCCAGCAGTGATTCCGGGACAGCGAAAGAGACCCAGTACTTC. Residues: CASSDSGTAKETQYF.